The T cell receptor (beta chain) described here comes from a study of CD8 T cells in Susac syndrome. RNA totalling roughly 0.5 to 1 ug underwent reverse transcription with random hexamers. It was immunoSEQ multiplex PCR that amplified TCR beta CDR3 across 54 Vbeta and 13 Jbeta. TCRdb independently ran MiXCR on the immunoSEQ multiplex PCR reads; one entry per CDR3 protein. Of about 180,000 distinct CDR3 sequences listed, 95% to 96% are singletons. Germline V CDR1 and CDR2: SQVTM, ANQGSEA. Trimming shortened V by 6 bases and J by 10 bases, and 13 bases separated the two germline ends. The CDR3 covers 11 residues.

The sample taken for sequencing was CD4+ T cells from PBMCs. This receptor was taken from a human donor with Susac syndrome. V and J are TRBV29-1 and TRBJ2-1; TRBD2 is a possible D gene (6 bases). CDR3 protein: CSVGGVLEQFF. In DNA, the CDR3 is TGCAGCGTCGGGGGTGTTCTAGAGCAGTTCTTC.